These 32 T cell receptor beta chains came from one sample sequenced in a study of blood T cell repertoires in COVID-19. Sequencing was performed with immunoSEQ multiplex PCR; in TCRdb, only in-frame clones are kept and a portion is missing. The profile shows 250,000 to 300,000 clones, around nine tenths of them singletons. The sample comprised peripheral blood. These receptors were obtained from a woman aged 55-69 years with acute or convalescent COVID-19.

This sequence joins TRBV5-6 and TRBJ1-1; 9 nucleotides agree with TRBD1. This CDR3 is 15 amino acids long. Per germline, CDR1 SGHDT and CDR2 YYEEEE. The V gene end was trimmed by 4 bases and the J gene end by 6 bases; junction bases not matched to a gene: 10. The CDR3 spells CASSPEPGQGAEAFF. The CDR3 nucleotides read TGTGCCAGCAGCCCCGAGCCGGGACAGGGCGCTGAAGCTTTCTTT.

The V call is TRBV20-1, the J call TRBJ2-3, with 8 positions matching TRBD1. The CDR3 is made up of 15 amino acids. Germline lookup yields CDR1 DFQATT and CDR2 SNEGSKA (reference sequence). The V segment lost 3 bases and the J segment 4 bases; nucleotides outside the gene matches: 9. The CDR3 DNA follows: TGCAGTGCTAGTGGTGCAGGGGGCCTCGCAGATACGCAGTATTTT. Its protein product is CSASGAGGLADTQYF.

The chain is built from TRBV11-2 and TRBJ1-1, with 7 nucleotides matching TRBD1. V lost 2 bases to trimming and J lost 0 bases; unmatched junction nucleotides: 6. CDR3 size: 16 residues. Germline V gives CDR1 SGHAT, CDR2 FQNNGV. The CDR3 reads CASSLKTGPLNTEAFF. Here the CDR3 DNA reads TGTGCCAGCAGCTTAAAGACAGGGCCCCTGAACACTGAAGCTTTCTTT.

The chain links TRBV6-2 or TRBV6-3 to TRBJ2-3; D is ambiguous. V lost 2 bases and J 4 bases, leaving 7 bases between the germline ends. The germline V gene encodes CDR1 MNHEY and CDR2 SVGEGT. The CDR3 loop spans 13 amino acids. The CDR3 DNA reads TGTGCCAGCAGTTACGTTCGAGCAGATACGCAGTATTTT. Protein product: CASSYVRADTQYF.

V usage is TRBV29-1 and J usage is TRBJ2-7; 11 positions match TRBD2. The CDR3 loop spans 15 amino acids. V was pared by 6 bases and J by 7 bases, with 14 bases of the junction left unmatched. The V gene's germline CDR1 is SQVTM and CDR2 ANQGSEA. CDR3 nucleotides: TGCAGCGTCTTCGACAGACTAGCGGGATTAGAAGAGCAGTACTTC. It encodes CSVFDRLAGLEEQYF.

The rearrangement links TRBV19 to TRBJ1-4; the D gene is possibly TRBD1 (5 bases). With 5 bases removed from V and 5 bases from J, the gap between germline ends came to 15 bases. The length of the CDR3 is 15 residues. Germline lookup yields CDR1 LNHDA and CDR2 SQIVND (reference sequence). The CDR3: CASSPRETDNEKLFF. CDR3 bases: TGTGCCAGTAGTCCTCGGGAGACAGACAATGAAAAACTGTTTTTT.

The DNA of the CDR3 is TGTGCCAGCAGCGCTGGACGGAGGGGGGGTCGGCTAGGTGGCTACACCTTC. Translated, it gives CASSAGRRGGRLGGYTF. The rearrangement links TRBV9 to TRBJ1-2, with D tentatively TRBD1 (6 bases). V shed 3 bases and J shed 7 bases, with 25 bases lying between them. The CDR3 has 17 amino acids. CDR1 SGDLS and CDR2 YYNGEE come from the germline V gene.

The CDR3 bases are TGTGCCAGCAGTAAAGAACAGGGAGAGTTGGGAAAACTGTTTTTT. The encoded protein is CASSKEQGELGKLFF. The chain uses TRBV7-2 and TRBJ1-4; D possibly corresponds to TRBD1 (6 bases). The ends were cut back, 6 bases at V and 10 bases at J, with 21 bases in the middle. CDR3 length: 15 residues. The germline gives CDR1 SGHTA, CDR2 FQGNSA. Supplemented by reference TRBV7-2 and TRBJ1-4, the full variable domain reads GAGVSQSPSNKVTEKGKDVELRCDPISGHTALYWYRQSLGQGLEFLIYFQGNSAPDKSGLPSDRFSAERTGGSVSTLTIQRTQQEDSAVYLCASSKEQGELGKLFFGSGTQLSVL.

The J gene is TRBJ2-3, the V gene TRBV21-1; the D call of TRBD2 is as the table states it, not checked on the DNA. TRBV21-1 is flagged as a pseudogene. This CDR3 region has 20 residues. In nucleotides, the CDR3 is TGTGCCAGCAGCAAAGATTTCAATGCCCCGTTAGACTTCCGGGCAGATACGCAGTATTTT. It specifies CASSKDFNAPLDFRADTQYF.

The V and J genes are TRBV19 and TRBJ2-2; 10 nucleotides align to TRBD1. Trimming at V came to 6 bases and at J to 4 bases, leaving 11 bases not matched to a gene. This CDR3 comprises 17 residues. From germline, CDR1 is LNHDA and CDR2 SQIVND (reference sequence). Here the CDR3 DNA reads TGTGCCAGTAGACCCCCCGGACAGGGGGACGTCACCGGGGAGCTGTTTTTT. Translated, it gives CASRPPGQGDVTGELFF.

V usage is TRBV6-5 and J usage is TRBJ2-1, with D maybe TRBD1 (6 bases). The germline CDR1 and CDR2 sequences are MNHEY and SVGAGI. The CDR3 loop spans 13 amino acids. V was cut by 8 bases and J by 8 bases, with 16 bases left in between. Written as DNA, the CDR3 is TGTGCCAGCGCACAGGGCTGGGTTGATGAGCAGTTCTTC. Translated, it gives CASAQGWVDEQFF.

The J gene is TRBJ2-7, the V gene TRBV4-3, with D uncertain. Germline V gene lookup returns CDR1 LGHNA and CDR2 YSLEER. This CDR3 is 15 amino acids long. V lost 0 bases to trimming and J lost 3 bases, with 12 bases between them. The CDR3 sequence: CASSQDAGPLYEQYF. In DNA, the CDR3 is TGCGCCAGCAGCCAAGATGCAGGCCCCCTCTACGAGCAGTACTTC.

V is TRBV18 and J is TRBJ1-2, with D possibly TRBD1 on 5 matching bases. The V end lost 5 bases, the J end lost 5 bases, and 9 bases lay between the germline ends. The CDR3 loop spans 12 amino acids. Germline V gene data show CDR1 as KGHSH and CDR2 as LQKENI. CDR3 loop: CASSADNYGYTF. CDR3 DNA sequence: TGTGCCAGCTCAGCGGACAATTATGGCTACACCTTC.

This rearrangement joins TRBV5-4 to TRBJ2-1, with 11 bases matching TRBD2. This CDR3 contains 16 residues. Per the germline V gene, CDR1 is SGHNT and CDR2 is YYREEE (reference sequence). With 0 bases clipped from V and 7 bases from J, the junction kept 6 bases outside the gene matches. The CDR3 bases are TGTGCCAGCAGCTTGGCTAGCGGGGGGCCGAGAAATGAGCAGTTCTTC. This gives the protein CASSLASGGPRNEQFF.

This clone was detected only once. The V gene is TRBV5-1, the J gene TRBJ1-6; no clear D. V was clipped by 0 bases and J by 2 bases, with 6 bases between them. The V gene's germline CDR1 is SGHRS and CDR2 YFSETQ. The CDR3 runs 15 residues. The CDR3 region is CASSLDGPYNSPLHF. In nucleotides, the CDR3 is TGCGCCAGCAGCTTGGACGGTCCCTATAATTCACCCCTCCACTTT.

This rearrangement joins TRBV27 to TRBJ1-1, with D maybe TRBD1 (5 bases). There are 15 residues in the CDR3. Trimming took 5 bases from V and 1 from J, leaving 14 bases between them. Germline CDR1 reads MNHEY; CDR2 reads SMNVEV (reference sequence). CDR3 nucleotides: TGTGCCAGCAGTCCCCCCCCTGGACAGAACACTGAAGCTTTCTTT. Its protein product is CASSPPPGQNTEAFF.

The table lists this clone with a few counts. This chain uses TRBV11-2 with TRBJ2-2; no clear D gene. Looked up from germline, CDR1 is SGHAT and CDR2 is FQNNGV. Trimming stripped 2 bases from V and 7 bases from J, with 8 bases between. CDR3 length: 13 amino acids. CDR3 residues: CASSLHSIGELFF. DNA of the CDR3: TGTGCCAGCAGCTTACACAGCATCGGGGAGCTGTTTTTT.

The chain couples TRBV28 to TRBJ1-5; D might be TRBD1 (6 bases). Deletions cut 6 bases from V and 4 bases from J, with 16 bases between. The CDR3 totals 15 residues. CDR1 and CDR2 (germline): MDHEN, SYDVKM. In nucleotides, the CDR3 is TGTGCCAGCAGCGTAGGGGGAGCGAGGAATCAGCCCCAGCATTTT. Translating it yields CASSVGGARNQPQHF.

The gene calls are TRBV6-1 and TRBJ1-4; D is possibly TRBD1 (6 bases). The germline V and J ends were trimmed by 0 bases and 6 bases, with 11 bases remaining between them. The CDR3 length is 15 residues. Germline V CDR1 and CDR2: MNHNS, SASEGT. The CDR3 DNA follows: TGTGCCAGCAGTGAAGCCGGACAGAGTTATGAAAAACTGTTTTTT. Translated: CASSEAGQSYEKLFF.

The J gene is TRBJ2-3, the V gene TRBV7-2; TRBD2 agrees at 10 bases. Germline V CDR1 and CDR2: SGHTA, FQGNSA. The J segment lost 6 bases and the V segment lost 0 bases, leaving 9 bases of the junction unmatched. The CDR3 sequence is 17 residues long. CDR3 amino acids: CASSLAPLAGWSDTQYF. The CDR3 DNA sequence: TGTGCCAGCAGCTTAGCCCCACTAGCGGGATGGTCGGATACGCAGTATTTT.

The chain joins TRBV5-1 to TRBJ2-7; D is undetermined. The CDR3 runs to 12 residues. With 4 bases removed from V and 4 bases from J, the gap between germline ends came to 9 bases. Germline values: CDR1 SGHRS, CDR2 YFSETQ. The CDR3 sequence: CASSPGQYEQYF. CDR3 nucleotide sequence: TGCGCCAGCAGCCCTGGGCAGTACGAGCAGTACTTC.

This chain joins TRBV9 and TRBJ2-2, with D perhaps matching TRBD1 (5 bases). V was clipped by 0 bases and J by 3 bases, with 9 bases between them. The CDR3 is made up of 15 amino acids. The germline V gene has CDR1 SGDLS and CDR2 YYNGEE. CDR3 bases: TGTGCCAGCAGCGTAGCGGCAGGGCACACCGGGGAGCTGTTTTTT. Its protein product is CASSVAAGHTGELFF.

This clone has only one observation. CDR3 sequence: CASSVGLNSGNTIYF. The CDR3 nucleotides read TGTGCCAGCAGCGTGGGACTGAACTCTGGAAACACCATATATTTT. The chain is built from TRBV5-6 and TRBJ1-3; D perhaps matches TRBD1 (5 bases). V dropped 4 bases and J dropped 0 bases, with 11 bases sitting between them. CDR1 is SGHDT and CDR2 is YYEEEE in the germline V gene. CDR3 length: 15 amino acids.

The V call is TRBV19, the J call TRBJ2-7; 10 bases fit TRBD1. Germline values: CDR1 LNHDA, CDR2 SQIVND (reference sequence). The trim removed 5 bases at V and 6 bases at J, leaving 7 bases unmatched. CDR3 length equals 14 residues. The CDR3 reads CASSPPGQGTEQYF. The CDR3 nucleotides are TGTGCCAGTAGTCCGCCGGGACAGGGGACCGAGCAGTACTTC.

This sequence joins TRBV11-2 and TRBJ2-5, with TRBD1 matching 9 bases. V trimming: 5 bases; J trimming: 2 bases; junction bases outside the gene matches: 3. Germline values: CDR1 SGHAT, CDR2 FQNNGV. CDR3 length: 14 residues. The CDR3 DNA is TGTGCCAGCAGCAAAGGACAGGGGCAAGAGACCCAGTACTTC. The encoded protein is CASSKGQGQETQYF. Full variable domain (rest looked up from reference TRBV11-2 and TRBJ2-5): EAGVAQSPRYKIIEKRQSVAFWCNPISGHATLYWYQQILGQGPKLLIQFQNNGVVDDSQLPKDRFSAERLKGVDSTLKIQPAKLEDSAVYLCASSKGQGQETQYFGPGTRLLVL.

The rearrangement links TRBV7-6 to TRBJ2-1; TRBD1 matches at 10 bases. Germline V gives CDR1 SGHVS, CDR2 FNYEAQ. With 0 bases clipped from V and 3 bases from J, the junction kept 5 bases outside the gene matches. The CDR3 is 17 residues long. CDR3 sequence reads: CASSLAGGQGIYNEQFF. CDR3 coding DNA: TGTGCCAGCAGCTTAGCGGGGGGACAGGGGATCTACAATGAGCAGTTCTTC. Drawing the rest from reference TRBV7-6 and TRBJ2-1, the complete variable domain is GAGVSQSPRYKVTKRGQDVALRCDPISGHVSLYWYRQALGQGPEFLTYFNYEAQQDKSGLPNDRFSAERPEGSISTLTIQRTEQRDSAMYRCASSLAGGQGIYNEQFFGPGTRLTVL.

The J gene is TRBJ2-5, the V gene TRBV28, with 10 bases matching TRBD1. The germline gives CDR1 MDHEN, CDR2 SYDVKM. V was clipped by 4 bases and J by 4 bases; unmatched bases: 9. The CDR3 runs to 16 residues. The CDR3 reads CASSYPTGGQGETQYF. CDR3 DNA: TGTGCCAGCAGTTACCCGACAGGGGGCCAGGGAGAGACCCAGTACTTC.

The gene calls are TRBV6-6 and TRBJ1-1, with D unresolved. Germline CDR1 reads MNHNY; CDR2 reads SVGAGI (reference sequence). V lost 6 bases to trimming and J lost 6 bases, with 14 bases between them. The length of the CDR3 is 13 residues. As DNA, the CDR3 is TGTGCCAGCAGCCAGATAGGAGCCCCTGAAGCTTTCTTT. Protein: CASSQIGAPEAFF.

The chain employs TRBV4-3 and TRBJ1-4; D may be TRBD1 (6 bases). V was shortened by 1 base and J by 8 bases, with 14 bases between the two germline ends. The CDR3 is 15 amino acids. Germline V gene sequence: CDR1 LGHNA, CDR2 YSLEER. CDR3 residues: CASSQVAGVGEKLFF. The CDR3 bases are TGCGCCAGCAGCCAAGTAGCAGGGGTAGGGGAAAAACTGTTTTTT.

The chain combines TRBV4-3 with TRBJ1-1; D is undetermined. The germline CDR1 and CDR2 sequences are LGHNA and YSLEER. Trimming removed 0 bases from V and 1 base from J, with 9 bases in between. There are 15 residues in the CDR3. The chain's CDR3 is CASSQDRVRNTEAFF. The DNA of the CDR3 is TGCGCCAGCAGCCAAGATCGAGTCCGGAACACTGAAGCTTTCTTT.

This clone was picked up a small number of times. The genes are TRBV18 and TRBJ2-2; 9 bases fit TRBD2. V lost 2 bases to trimming and J lost 4 bases; unmatched junction nucleotides: 8. The CDR3 totals 17 residues. Per germline, CDR1 KGHSH and CDR2 LQKENI. CDR3 in amino acids: CASSPYQRGGATGELFF. The DNA of the CDR3 is TGTGCCAGCTCACCATACCAGCGCGGGGGGGCCACCGGGGAGCTGTTTTTT.

The V gene is TRBV7-2, the J gene TRBJ1-2; D possibly corresponds to TRBD1 (6 bases). The CDR3 is 15 residues long. Trimming removed 3 bases at V and 4 bases at J, with 15 bases between. Germline V CDR1 and CDR2: SGHTA, FQGNSA. The CDR3 region has the DNA TGTGCCAGCAGCTTGGGGGGGGCTTGGCCCTATGGCTACACCTTC. It yields the protein CASSLGGAWPYGYTF.